Here is one TCR beta chain with its context. TCRdb re-called the 5' RACE reads with MiXCR, one entry per CDR3 protein. Of around 98,000 distinct CDR3 sequences listed, around 17% are singletons. Losses at the gene ends were 6 bases for V and 3 bases for J; bases not matched to a gene: 4. The CDR3 covers 14 residues. This record belongs to a study of T cells of healthy individuals. The chain has TRBV12-3 or TRBV12-4 and TRBJ1-3; 8 bases are shared with TRBD1. This TCR derives from a human donor in good health. DNA of the CDR3: TGTGCCAGCAGCGAAACAGGGGGTGGAAACACCATATATTTT. Encoded protein: CASSETGGGNTIYF.